This TCR beta chain was obtained from a study of T-cell reconstitution after alpha-beta-depleted transplantation in children. Unique molecular identifiers were incorporated into the prepared TCRbeta library. TCRdb used MiXCR to reprocess the PCR reads, holding one entry per CDR3 protein. The sample records hundreds of thousands of distinct CDR3 sequences, approximately 15% being singletons. There are many counts of this clonotype. CDR3 length equals 15 residues. Trimming took 4 bases from V and 8 from J; bases not matched to a gene: 11. Germline V lookup: CDR1 SGHTA, CDR2 FQGNSA. This sequence originates from a human donor who donated a stem cell graft to a child with acute myeloid leukemia. Sequencing was performed on PBMCs from the stem cell graft donor, taken from the stem cell graft. J is TRBJ2-1 and V is TRBV7-2; the match to TRBD1 covers 7 bases. The CDR3 DNA reads TGTGCCAGCAGCTCAGGACAGGTTACCTGGGATGAGCAGTTCTTC. Protein: CASSSGQVTWDEQFF. The full variable domain, its missing parts supplied by reference TRBV7-2 and TRBJ2-1, is GAGVSQSPSNKVTEKGKDVELRCDPISGHTALYWYRQSLGQGLEFLIYFQGNSAPDKSGLPSDRFSAERTGGSVSTLTIQRTQQEDSAVYLCASSSGQVTWDEQFFGPGTRLTVL.